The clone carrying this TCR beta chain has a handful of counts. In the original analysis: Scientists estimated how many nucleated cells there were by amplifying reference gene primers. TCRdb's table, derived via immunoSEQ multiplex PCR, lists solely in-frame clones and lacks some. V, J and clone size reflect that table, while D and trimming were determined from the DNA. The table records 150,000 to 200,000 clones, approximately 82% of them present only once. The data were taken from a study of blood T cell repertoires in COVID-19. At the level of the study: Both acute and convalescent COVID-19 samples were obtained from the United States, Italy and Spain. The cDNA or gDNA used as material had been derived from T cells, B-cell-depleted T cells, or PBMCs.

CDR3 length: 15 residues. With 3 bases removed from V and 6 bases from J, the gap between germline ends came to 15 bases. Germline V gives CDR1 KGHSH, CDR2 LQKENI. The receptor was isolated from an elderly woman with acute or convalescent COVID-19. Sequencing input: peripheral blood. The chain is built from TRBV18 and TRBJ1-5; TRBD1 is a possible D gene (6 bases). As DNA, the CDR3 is TGTGCCAGCTCACCGGATCTCGTAGGGGGTCAGCCCCAGCATTTT. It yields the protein CASSPDLVGGQPQHF.